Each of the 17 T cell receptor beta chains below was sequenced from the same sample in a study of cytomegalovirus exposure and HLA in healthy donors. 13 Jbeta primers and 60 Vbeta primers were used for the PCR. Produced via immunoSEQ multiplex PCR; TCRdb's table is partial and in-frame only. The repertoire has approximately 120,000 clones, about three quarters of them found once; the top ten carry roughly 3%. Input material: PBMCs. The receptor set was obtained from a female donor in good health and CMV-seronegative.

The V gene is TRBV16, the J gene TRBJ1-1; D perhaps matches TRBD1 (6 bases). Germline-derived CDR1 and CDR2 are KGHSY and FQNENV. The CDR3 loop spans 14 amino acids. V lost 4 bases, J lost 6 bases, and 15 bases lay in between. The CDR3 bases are TGTGCCAGCAGCCCGACACAGGGATGGGCTGAAGCTTTCTTT. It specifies CASSPTQGWAEAFF.

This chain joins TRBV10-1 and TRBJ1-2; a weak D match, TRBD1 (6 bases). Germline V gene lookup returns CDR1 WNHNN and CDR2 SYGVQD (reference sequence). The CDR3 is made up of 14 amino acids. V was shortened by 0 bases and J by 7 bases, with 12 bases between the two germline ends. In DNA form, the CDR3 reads TGCGCCAGCAGTGAGTCACCAGGGGTAGGTGGCTACACCTTC. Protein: CASSESPGVGGYTF.

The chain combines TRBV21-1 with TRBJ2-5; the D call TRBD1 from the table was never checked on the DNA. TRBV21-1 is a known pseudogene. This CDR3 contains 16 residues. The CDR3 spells CASSKGGQGFRETQYF. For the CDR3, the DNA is TGTGCCAGCAGCAAAGGTGGACAGGGGTTCCGAGAGACCCAGTACTTC.

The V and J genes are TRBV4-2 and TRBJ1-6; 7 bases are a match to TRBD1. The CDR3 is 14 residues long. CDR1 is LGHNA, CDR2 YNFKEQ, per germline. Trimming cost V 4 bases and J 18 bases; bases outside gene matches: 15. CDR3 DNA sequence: TGTGCCAGCAGCCCAGAACGGGACAGCAACCTCTACCACTTT. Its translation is CASSPERDSNLYHF.

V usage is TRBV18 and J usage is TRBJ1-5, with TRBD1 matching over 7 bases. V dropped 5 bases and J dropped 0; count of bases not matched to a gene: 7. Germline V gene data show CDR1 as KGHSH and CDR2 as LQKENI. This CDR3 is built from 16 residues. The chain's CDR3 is CASSSQQGYSNQPQHF. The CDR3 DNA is TGTGCCAGCTCATCCCAACAGGGGTATAGCAATCAGCCCCAGCATTTT.

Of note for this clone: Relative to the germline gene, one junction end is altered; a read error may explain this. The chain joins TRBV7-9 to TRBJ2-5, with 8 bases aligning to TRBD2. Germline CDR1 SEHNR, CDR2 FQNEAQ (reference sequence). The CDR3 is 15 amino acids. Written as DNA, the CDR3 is TGTTCCAGCACCCGAGCGGGGGTGCTCCAAGAGACCCAGTACTTC. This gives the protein CSSTRAGVLQETQYF.

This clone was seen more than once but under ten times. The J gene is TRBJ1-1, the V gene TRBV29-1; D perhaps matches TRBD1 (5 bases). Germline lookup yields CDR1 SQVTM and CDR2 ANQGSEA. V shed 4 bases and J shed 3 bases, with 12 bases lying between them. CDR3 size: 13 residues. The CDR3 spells CSVGGWGDTEAFF. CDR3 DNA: TGCAGCGTTGGGGGTTGGGGGGACACTGAAGCTTTCTTT.

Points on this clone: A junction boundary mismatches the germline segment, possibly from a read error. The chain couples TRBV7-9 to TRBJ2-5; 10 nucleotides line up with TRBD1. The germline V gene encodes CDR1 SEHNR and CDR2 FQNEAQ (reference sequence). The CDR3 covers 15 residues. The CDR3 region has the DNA TGTTCCAGCAGCCCCGGGGACAGGGGCCAAGAGACCCAGTACTTC. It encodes CSSSPGDRGQETQYF.

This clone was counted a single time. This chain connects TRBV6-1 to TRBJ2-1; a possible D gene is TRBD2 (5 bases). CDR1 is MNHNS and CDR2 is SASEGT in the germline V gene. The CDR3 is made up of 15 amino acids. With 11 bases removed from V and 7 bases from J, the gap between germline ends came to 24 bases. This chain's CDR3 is CALPVEAFMRNEQFF. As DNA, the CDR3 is TGTGCCCTTCCCGTGGAGGCCTTTATGAGGAATGAGCAGTTCTTC.

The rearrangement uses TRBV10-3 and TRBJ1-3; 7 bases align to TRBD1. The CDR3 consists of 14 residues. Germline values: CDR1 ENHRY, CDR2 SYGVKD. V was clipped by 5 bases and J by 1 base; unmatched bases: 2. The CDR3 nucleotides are TGTGCCATCAGTCAACAGGGGTCTGGAAACACCATATATTTT. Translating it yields CAISQQGSGNTIYF.

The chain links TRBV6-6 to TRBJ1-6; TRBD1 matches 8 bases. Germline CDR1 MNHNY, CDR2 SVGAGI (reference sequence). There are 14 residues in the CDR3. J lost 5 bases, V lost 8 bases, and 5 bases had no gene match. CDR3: CASRATGDNSPLHF. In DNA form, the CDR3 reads TGTGCCAGCCGAGCGACAGGGGATAATTCACCCCTCCACTTT.

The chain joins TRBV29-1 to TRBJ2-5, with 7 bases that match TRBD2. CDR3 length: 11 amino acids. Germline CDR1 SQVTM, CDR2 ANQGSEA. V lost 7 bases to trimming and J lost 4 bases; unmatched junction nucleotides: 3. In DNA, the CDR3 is TGCAGCGGGGGGGGGAGAGAGACCCAGTACTTC. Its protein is CSGGGRETQYF. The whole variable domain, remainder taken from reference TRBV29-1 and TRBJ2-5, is SAVISQKPSRDICQRGTSLTIQCQVDSQVTMMFWYRQQPGQSLTLIATANQGSEATYESGFVIDKFPISRPNLTFSTLTVSNMSPEDSSIYLCSGGGRETQYFGPGTRLLVL.

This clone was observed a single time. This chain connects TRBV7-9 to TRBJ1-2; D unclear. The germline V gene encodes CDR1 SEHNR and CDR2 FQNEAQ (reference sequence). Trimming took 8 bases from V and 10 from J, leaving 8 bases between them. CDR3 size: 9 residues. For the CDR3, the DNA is TGTGCCAGCGGCGGAGACTACACCTTC. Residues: CASGGDYTF. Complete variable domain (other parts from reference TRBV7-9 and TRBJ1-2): DTGVSQNPRHKITKRGQNVTFRCDPISEHNRLYWYRQTLGQGPEFLTYFQNEAQLEKSRLLSDRFSAERPKGSFSTLEIQRTEQGDSAMYLCASGGDYTFGSGTRLTVV.

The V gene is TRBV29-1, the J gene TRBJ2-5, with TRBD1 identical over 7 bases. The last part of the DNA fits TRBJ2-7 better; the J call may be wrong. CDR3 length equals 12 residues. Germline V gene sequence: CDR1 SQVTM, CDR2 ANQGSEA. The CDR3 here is CSFRDSPYEQYF. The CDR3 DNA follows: TGCAGCTTCCGGGACAGTCCCTACGAGCAGTACTTC.

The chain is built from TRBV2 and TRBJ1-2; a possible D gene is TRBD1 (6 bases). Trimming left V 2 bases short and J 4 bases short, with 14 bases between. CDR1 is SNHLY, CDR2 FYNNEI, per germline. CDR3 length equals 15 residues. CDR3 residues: CASSEWGLGAYGYTF. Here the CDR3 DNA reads TGTGCCAGCAGTGAATGGGGTTTGGGGGCCTATGGCTACACCTTC. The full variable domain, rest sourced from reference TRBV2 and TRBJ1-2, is EPEVTQTPSHQVTQMGQEVILRCVPISNHLYFYWYRQILGQKVEFLVSFYNNEISEKSEIFDDQFSVERPDGSNFTLKIRSTKLEDSAMYFCASSEWGLGAYGYTFGSGTRLTVV.

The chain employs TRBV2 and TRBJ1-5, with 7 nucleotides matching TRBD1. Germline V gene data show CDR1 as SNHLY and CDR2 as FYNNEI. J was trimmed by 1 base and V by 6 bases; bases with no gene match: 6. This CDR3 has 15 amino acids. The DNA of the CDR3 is TGTGCCAGCAGCTTAGGGACAGCCAGCAATCAGCCCCAGCATTTT. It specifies CASSLGTASNQPQHF.

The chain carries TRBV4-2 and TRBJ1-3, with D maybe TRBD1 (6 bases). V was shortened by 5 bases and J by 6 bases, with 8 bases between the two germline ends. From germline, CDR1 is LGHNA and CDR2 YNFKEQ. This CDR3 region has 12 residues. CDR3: CASSRDKNTIYF. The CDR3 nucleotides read TGTGCCAGCAGCAGGGACAAAAACACCATATATTTT.